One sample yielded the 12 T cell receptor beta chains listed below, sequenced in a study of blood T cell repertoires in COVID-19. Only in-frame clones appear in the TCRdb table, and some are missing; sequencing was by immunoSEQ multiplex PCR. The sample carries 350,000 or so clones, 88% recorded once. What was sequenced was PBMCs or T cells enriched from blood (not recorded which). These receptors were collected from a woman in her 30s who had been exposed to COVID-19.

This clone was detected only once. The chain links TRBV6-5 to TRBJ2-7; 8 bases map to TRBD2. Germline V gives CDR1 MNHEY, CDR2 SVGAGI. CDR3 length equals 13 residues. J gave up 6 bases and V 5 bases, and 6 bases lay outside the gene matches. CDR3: CASSTPGLAEQYF. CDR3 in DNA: TGTGCCAGCAGTACCCCAGGACTAGCCGAGCAGTACTTC.

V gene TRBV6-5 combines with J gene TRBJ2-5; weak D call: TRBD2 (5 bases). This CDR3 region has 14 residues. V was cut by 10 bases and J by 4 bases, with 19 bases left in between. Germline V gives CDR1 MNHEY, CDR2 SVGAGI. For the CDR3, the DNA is TGTGCCATATCTAGGCCCGGGGTTGGAGAGACCCAGTACTTC. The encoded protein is CAISRPGVGETQYF.

CDR3 nucleotides: TGTGCCAGCAGTCCTGGGCATGCGGGAGTTGGCACCGGGGAGCTGTTTTTT. This codes for CASSPGHAGVGTGELFF. This chain uses TRBV28 with TRBJ2-2; TRBD2 matches at 7 bases. The V segment lost 5 bases and the J segment 4 bases; nucleotides outside the gene matches: 13. From germline, CDR1 is MDHEN and CDR2 SYDVKM. The CDR3 runs 17 residues.

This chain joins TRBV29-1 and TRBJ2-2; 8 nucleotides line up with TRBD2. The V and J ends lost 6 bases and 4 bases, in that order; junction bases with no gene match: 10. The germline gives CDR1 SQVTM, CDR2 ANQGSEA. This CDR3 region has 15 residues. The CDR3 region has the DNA TGCAGCGTCCGGGAGGGCGGGACCGGCACCGGGGAGCTGTTTTTT. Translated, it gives CSVREGGTGTGELFF.

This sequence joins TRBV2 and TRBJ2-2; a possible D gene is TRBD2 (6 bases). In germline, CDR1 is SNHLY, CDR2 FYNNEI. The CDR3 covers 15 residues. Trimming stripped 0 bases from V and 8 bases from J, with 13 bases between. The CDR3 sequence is CASSEARGGPGELFF. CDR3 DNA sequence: TGTGCCAGCAGTGAAGCGCGGGGCGGTCCGGGGGAGCTGTTTTTT.

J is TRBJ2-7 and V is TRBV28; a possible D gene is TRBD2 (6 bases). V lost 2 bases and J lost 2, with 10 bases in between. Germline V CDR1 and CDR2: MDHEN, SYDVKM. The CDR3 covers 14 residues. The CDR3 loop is CASSLGGNPYEQYF. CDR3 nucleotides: TGTGCCAGCAGTTTAGGCGGGAACCCCTACGAGCAGTACTTC.

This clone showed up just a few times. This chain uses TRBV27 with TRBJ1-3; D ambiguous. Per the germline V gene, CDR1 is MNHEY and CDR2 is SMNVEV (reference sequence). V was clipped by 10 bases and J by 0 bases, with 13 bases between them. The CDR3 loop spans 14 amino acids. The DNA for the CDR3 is TGTGCCACTTCTAAAGCTGGCTCTGGAAACACCATATATTTT. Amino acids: CATSKAGSGNTIYF.

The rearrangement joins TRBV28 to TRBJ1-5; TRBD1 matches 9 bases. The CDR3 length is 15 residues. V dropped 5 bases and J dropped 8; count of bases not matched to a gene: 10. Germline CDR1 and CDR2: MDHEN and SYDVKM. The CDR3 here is CASSLRWDRVEPQHF. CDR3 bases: TGTGCCAGCAGTCTGCGTTGGGACAGGGTTGAGCCCCAGCATTTT. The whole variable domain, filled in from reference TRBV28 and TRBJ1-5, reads DVKVTQSSRYLVKRTGEKVFLECVQDMDHENMFWYRQDPGLGLRLIYFSYDVKMKEKGDIPEGYSVSREKKERFSLILESASTNQTSMYLCASSLRWDRVEPQHFGDGTRLSIL.

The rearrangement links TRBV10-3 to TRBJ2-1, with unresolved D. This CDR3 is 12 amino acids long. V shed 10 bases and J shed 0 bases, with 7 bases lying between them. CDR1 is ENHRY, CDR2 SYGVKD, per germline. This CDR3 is CATFGSYNEQFF. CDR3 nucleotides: TGTGCCACCTTCGGCTCCTACAATGAGCAGTTCTTC.

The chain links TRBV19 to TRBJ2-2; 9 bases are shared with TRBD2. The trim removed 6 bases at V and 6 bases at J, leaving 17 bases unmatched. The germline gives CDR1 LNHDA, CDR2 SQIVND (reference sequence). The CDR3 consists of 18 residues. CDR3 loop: CASRTWDLAGYGSGELFF. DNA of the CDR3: TGTGCCAGTAGGACTTGGGACCTAGCGGGATATGGTTCCGGGGAGCTGTTTTTT.

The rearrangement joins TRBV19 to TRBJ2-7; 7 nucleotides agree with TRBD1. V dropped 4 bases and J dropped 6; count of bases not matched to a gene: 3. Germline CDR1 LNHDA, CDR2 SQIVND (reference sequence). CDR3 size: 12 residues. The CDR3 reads CASSTGQAEQYF. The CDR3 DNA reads TGTGCCAGTAGTACCGGACAGGCCGAGCAGTACTTC.

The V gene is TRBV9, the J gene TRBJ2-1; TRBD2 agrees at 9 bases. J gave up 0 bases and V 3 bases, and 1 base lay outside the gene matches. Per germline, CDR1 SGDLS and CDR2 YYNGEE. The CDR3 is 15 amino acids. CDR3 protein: CASSGGRVSYNEQFF. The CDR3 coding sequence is TGTGCCAGCAGCGGCGGGAGGGTCTCCTACAATGAGCAGTTCTTC.